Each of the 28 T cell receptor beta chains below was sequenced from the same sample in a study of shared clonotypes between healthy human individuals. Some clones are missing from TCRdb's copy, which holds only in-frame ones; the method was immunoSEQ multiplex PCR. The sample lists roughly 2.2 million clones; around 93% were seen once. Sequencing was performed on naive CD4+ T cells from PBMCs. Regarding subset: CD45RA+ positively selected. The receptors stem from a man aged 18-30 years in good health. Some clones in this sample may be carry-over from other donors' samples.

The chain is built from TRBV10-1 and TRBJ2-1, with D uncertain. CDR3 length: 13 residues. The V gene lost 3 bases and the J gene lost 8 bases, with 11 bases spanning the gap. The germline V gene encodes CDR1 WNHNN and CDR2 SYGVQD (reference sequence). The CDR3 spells CASSDSPGDEQFF. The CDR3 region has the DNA TGCGCCAGCAGTGATAGCCCTGGCGATGAGCAGTTCTTC.

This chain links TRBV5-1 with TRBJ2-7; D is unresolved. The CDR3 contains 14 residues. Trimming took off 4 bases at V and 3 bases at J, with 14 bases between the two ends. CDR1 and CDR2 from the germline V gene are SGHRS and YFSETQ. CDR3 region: CASSPSPQNYEQYF. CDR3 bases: TGCGCCAGCAGCCCATCGCCTCAAAACTACGAGCAGTACTTC.

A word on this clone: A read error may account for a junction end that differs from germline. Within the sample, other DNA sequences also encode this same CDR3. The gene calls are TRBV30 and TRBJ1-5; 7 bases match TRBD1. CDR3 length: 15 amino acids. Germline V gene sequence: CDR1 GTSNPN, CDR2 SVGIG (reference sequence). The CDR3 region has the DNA TGTGCCTGGAGCGAAGGGGGCCATAGCAATCAACCCCAGCATTTT. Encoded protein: CAWSEGGHSNQPQHF.

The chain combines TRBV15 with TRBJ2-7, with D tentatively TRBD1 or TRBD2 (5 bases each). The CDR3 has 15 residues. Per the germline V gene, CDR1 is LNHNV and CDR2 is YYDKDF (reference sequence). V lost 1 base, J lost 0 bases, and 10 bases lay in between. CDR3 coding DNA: TGTGCCACCAGCAGAGCCGGGACGGCCTCCTACGAGCAGTACTTC. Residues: CATSRAGTASYEQYF.

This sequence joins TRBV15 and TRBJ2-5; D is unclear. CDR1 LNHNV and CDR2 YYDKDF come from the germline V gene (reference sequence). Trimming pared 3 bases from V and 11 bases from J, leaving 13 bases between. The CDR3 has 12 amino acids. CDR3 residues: CATSRALGEQYF. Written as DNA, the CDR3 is TGTGCCACCAGCAGGGCGCTGGGTGAGCAGTACTTC.

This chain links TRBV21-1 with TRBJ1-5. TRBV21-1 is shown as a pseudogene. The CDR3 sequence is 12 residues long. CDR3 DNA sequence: TGTGCCAGCAGCGTTAAGGGTCAGCCCCAGCATTTT. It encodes CASSVKGQPQHF.

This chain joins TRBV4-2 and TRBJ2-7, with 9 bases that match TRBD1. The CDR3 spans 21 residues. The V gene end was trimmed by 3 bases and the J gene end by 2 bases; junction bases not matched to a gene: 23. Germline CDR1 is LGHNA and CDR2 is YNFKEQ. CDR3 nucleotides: TGTGCCAGCAGCCAGGTCGTAAGCGGGACAGGGACTCCTGAAGCAACCTACGAGCAGTACTTC. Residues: CASSQVVSGTGTPEATYEQYF.

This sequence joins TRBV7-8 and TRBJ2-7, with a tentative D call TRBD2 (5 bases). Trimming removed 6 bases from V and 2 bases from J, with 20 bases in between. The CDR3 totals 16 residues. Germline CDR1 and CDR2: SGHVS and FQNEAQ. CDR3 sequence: CASSLERMNSPYEQYF. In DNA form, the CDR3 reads TGTGCCAGCAGTCTAGAGCGGATGAACAGTCCCTACGAGCAGTACTTC.

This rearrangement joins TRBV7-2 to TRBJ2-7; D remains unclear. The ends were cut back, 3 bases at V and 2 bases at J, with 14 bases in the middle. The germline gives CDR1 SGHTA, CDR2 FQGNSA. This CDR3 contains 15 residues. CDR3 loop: CASSFSETVAYEQYF. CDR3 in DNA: TGTGCCAGCAGCTTCTCCGAGACCGTCGCCTACGAGCAGTACTTC.

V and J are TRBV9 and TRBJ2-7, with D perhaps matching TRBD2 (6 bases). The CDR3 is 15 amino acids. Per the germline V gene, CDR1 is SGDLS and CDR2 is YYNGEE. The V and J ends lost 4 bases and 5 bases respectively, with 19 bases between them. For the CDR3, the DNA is TGTGCCAGCAGCTCCTCGGGGGTGGTAGGTGACGAGCAGTACTTC. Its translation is CASSSSGVVGDEQYF.

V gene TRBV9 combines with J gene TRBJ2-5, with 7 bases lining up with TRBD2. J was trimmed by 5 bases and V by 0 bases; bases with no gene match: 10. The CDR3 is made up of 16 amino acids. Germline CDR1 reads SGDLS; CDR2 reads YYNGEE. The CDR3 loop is CASSVAPGLVGETQYF. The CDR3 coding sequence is TGTGCCAGCAGCGTAGCTCCCGGACTAGTAGGGGAGACCCAGTACTTC.

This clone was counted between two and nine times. Here the CDR3 DNA reads TGTGCCAGCAGATCGGGACAGGGGGTCAATCAGCCCCAGCATTTT. As protein: CASRSGQGVNQPQHF. The chain links TRBV6-5 to TRBJ1-5; 11 nucleotides align to TRBD1. CDR1 is MNHEY and CDR2 is SVGAGI in the germline V gene. With 6 bases clipped from V and 3 bases from J, the junction kept 4 bases outside the gene matches. The CDR3 is 15 residues long.

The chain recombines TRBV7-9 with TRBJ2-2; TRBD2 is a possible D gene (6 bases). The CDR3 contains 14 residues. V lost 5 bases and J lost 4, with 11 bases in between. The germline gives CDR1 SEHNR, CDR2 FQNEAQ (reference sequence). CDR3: CASSPKRVTGELFF. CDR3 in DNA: TGTGCCAGCAGCCCGAAGCGGGTCACCGGGGAGCTGTTTTTT.

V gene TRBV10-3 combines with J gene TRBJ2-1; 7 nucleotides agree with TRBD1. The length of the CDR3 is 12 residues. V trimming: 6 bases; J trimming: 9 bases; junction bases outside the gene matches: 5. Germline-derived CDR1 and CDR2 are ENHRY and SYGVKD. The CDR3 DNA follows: TGTGCCATCAGCCCGACAGGGTTTGAGCAGTTCTTC. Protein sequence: CAISPTGFEQFF.

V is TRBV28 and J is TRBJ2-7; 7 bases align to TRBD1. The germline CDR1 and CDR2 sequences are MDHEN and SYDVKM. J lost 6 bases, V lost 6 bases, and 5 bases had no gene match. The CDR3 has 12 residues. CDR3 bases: TGTGCCAGCAGGTCCTCAGGGGGCGAGCAGTACTTC. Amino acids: CASRSSGGEQYF.

The DNA for the CDR3 is TGTGCCTGGGCTATTGGTGGGGGTTGGGACACTGAAGCTTTCTTT. Amino acid sequence: CAWAIGGGWDTEAFF. The genes are TRBV30 and TRBJ1-1, with D tentatively TRBD1 (5 bases). V lost 5 bases and J 3 bases, leaving 19 bases between the germline ends. Germline V lookup: CDR1 GTSNPN, CDR2 SVGIG (reference sequence). CDR3 length: 15 amino acids.

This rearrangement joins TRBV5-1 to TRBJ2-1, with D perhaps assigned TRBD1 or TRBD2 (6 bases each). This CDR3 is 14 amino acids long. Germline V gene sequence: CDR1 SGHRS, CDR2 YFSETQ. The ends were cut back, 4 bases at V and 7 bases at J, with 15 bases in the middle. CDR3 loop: CASSRIQGGNEQFF. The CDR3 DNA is TGCGCCAGCAGCCGGATACAGGGAGGTAATGAGCAGTTCTTC.

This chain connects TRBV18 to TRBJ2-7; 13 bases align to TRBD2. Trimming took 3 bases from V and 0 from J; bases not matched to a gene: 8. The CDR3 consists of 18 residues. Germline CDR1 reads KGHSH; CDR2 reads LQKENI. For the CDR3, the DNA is TGTGCCAGCTCACCGGGACTAGCGGGACCCATCAGCTCCTACGAGCAGTACTTC. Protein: CASSPGLAGPISSYEQYF.

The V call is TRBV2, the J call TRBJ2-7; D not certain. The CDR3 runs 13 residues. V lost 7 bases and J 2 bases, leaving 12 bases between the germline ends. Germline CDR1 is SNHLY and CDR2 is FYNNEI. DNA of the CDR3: TGTGCCAGCAAGGGCGACGCGACCTACGAGCAGTACTTC. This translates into CASKGDATYEQYF.

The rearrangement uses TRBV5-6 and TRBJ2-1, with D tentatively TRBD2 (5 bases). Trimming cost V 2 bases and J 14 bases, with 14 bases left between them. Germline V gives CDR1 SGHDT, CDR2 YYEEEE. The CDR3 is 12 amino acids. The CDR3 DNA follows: TGTGCCAGCAGCTTCTCGGCGCACGGGGAGTTCTTC. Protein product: CASSFSAHGEFF.

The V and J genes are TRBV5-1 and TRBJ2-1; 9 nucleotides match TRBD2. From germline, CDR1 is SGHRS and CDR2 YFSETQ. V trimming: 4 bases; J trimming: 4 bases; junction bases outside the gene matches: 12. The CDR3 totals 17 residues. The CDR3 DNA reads TGCGCCAGCAGCCCCCTTGGCGGGAGGGGGCCTTACAATGAGCAGTTCTTC. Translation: CASSPLGGRGPYNEQFF.

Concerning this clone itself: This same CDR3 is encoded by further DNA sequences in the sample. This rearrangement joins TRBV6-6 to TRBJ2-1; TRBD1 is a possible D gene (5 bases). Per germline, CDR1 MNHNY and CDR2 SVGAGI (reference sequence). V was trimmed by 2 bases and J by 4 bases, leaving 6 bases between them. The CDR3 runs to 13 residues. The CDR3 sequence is CASSYDSYNEQFF. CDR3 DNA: TGTGCCAGCAGTTACGACAGTTACAATGAGCAGTTCTTC.

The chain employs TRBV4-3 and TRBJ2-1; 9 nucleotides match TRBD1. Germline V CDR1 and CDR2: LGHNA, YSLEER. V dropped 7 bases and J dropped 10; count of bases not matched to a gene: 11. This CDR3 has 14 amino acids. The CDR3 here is CASNPGQGNLEQFF. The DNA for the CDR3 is TGCGCCAGCAACCCGGGACAGGGTAATTTAGAGCAGTTCTTC.

The CDR3 region is CASSQAHGVEKLFF. CDR3 nucleotide sequence: TGTGCCAGCAGCCAAGCCCATGGGGTCGAAAAACTGTTTTTT. V gene TRBV5-8 combines with J gene TRBJ1-4, with D hard to call. CDR3 length: 14 amino acids. In germline, CDR1 is SGHTS, CDR2 YDEGEE. V gave up 4 bases and J gave up 8 bases, with 15 bases separating them.

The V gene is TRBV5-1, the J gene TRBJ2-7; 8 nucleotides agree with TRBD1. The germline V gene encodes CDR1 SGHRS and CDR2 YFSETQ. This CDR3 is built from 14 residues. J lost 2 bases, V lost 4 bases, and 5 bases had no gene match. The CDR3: CASSTTGVAYEQYF. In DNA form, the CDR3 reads TGCGCCAGCAGCACGACAGGGGTGGCCTACGAGCAGTACTTC.

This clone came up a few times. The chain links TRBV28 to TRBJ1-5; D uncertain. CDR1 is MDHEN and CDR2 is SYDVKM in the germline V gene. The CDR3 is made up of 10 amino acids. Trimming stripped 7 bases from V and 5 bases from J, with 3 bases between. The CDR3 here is CASNHQPQHF. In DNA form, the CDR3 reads TGTGCCAGCAACCATCAGCCCCAGCATTTT.

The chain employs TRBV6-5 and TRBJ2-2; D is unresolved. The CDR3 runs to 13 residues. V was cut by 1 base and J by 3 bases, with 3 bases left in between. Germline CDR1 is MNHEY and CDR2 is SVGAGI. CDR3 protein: CASSYYDTGELFF. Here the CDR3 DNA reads TGTGCCAGCAGTTACTACGACACCGGGGAGCTGTTTTTT.

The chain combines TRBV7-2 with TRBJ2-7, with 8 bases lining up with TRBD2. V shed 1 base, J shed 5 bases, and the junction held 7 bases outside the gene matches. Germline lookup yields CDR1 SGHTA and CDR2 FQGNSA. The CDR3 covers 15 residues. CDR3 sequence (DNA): TGTGCCAGCAGCTTAGTGCCGGGAGGGTCCCACGAGCAGTACTTC. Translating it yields CASSLVPGGSHEQYF.